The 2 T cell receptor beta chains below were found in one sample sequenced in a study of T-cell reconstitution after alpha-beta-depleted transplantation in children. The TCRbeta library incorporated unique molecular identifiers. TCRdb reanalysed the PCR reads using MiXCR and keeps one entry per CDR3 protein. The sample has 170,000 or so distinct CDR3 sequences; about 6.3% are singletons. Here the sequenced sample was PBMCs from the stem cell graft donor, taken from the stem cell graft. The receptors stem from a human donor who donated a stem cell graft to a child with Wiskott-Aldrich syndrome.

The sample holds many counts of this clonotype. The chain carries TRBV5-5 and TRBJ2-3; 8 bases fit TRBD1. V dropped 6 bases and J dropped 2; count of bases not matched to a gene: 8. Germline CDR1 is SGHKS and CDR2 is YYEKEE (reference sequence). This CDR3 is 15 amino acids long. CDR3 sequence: CASTTTGDLTDTQYF. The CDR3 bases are TGTGCCAGCACCACGACAGGGGACCTCACAGATACGCAGTATTTT.

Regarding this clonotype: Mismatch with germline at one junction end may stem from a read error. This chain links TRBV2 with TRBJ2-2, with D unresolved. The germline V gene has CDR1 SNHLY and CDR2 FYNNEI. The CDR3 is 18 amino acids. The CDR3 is CACSSDQRPTVNTGELFF. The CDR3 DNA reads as TGTGCCTGCAGTTCCGATCAAAGACCTACAGTTAACACCGGGGAGCTGTTTTTT. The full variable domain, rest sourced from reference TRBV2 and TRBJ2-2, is EPEVTQTPSHQVTQMGQEVILRCVPISNHLYFYWYRQILGQKVEFLVSFYNNEISEKSEIFDDQFSVERPDGSNFTLKIRSTKLEDSAMYFCACSSDQRPTVNTGELFFGEGSRLTVL.